The next 23 T cell receptor beta chains were all read from a single sample in a study of cytotoxic CD8 clonotypes in ibrutinib-treated CLL. Using immunoSEQ multiplex PCR, the repertoire was profiled, and TCRdb retains in-frame clones only, with some absent. Of some 10,000 clones listed, around 81% were seen once; the top ten hold 22%. The material sequenced was PBMCs, taken at disease progression, from a patient treated with ibrutinib. These TCRs come from a human donor with chronic lymphocytic leukemia.

V is TRBV9 and J is TRBJ2-3, with 11 positions matching TRBD2. CDR1 and CDR2 from the germline V gene are SGDLS and YYNGEE. Germline trimming cut 1 base from V and 4 bases from J; bases unmatched to any gene: 8. The CDR3 extends over 17 amino acids. CDR3 DNA: TGTGCCAGCAGCGTAACCCTAGCGGGAGGAATGGCAGATACGCAGTATTTT. The encoded protein is CASSVTLAGGMADTQYF.

The genes are TRBV5-4 and TRBJ2-6, with 11 bases that match TRBD1. The V gene's germline CDR1 is SGHNT and CDR2 YYREEE (reference sequence). V lost 4 bases and J lost 1; bases outside the gene matches: 7. This CDR3 has 18 amino acids. This CDR3 reads CASSMDRGLFSGANVLTF. DNA of the CDR3: TGTGCCAGCAGCATGGACAGGGGGCTGTTTTCTGGGGCCAACGTCCTGACTTTC.

This clone appeared a few times. The chain uses TRBV28 and TRBJ2-7; D ambiguous. V was trimmed by 6 bases and J by 0 bases, leaving 15 bases between them. Looked up from germline, CDR1 is MDHEN and CDR2 is SYDVKM. CDR3 size: 15 residues. The CDR3 nucleotides read TGTGCCAGCAGCAATGACGGTGAAAGCTCCTACGAGCAGTACTTC. This codes for CASSNDGESSYEQYF.

The gene calls are TRBV29-1 and TRBJ2-1, with D perhaps being TRBD1 or TRBD2 (5 bases each). V was pared by 4 bases and J by 0 bases, with 28 bases between. The CDR3 is 20 residues long. Germline CDR1 SQVTM, CDR2 ANQGSEA. The CDR3 nucleotides are TGCAGCGTTGTGGGGGTCCAGCCGGAGCGTCTTAAGAGCTCCTACAATGAGCAGTTCTTC. Its translation is CSVVGVQPERLKSSYNEQFF.

The V call is TRBV18, the J call TRBJ2-7; D remains unclear. Trimming took 6 bases from V and 0 from J, leaving 12 bases between them. Germline CDR1 is KGHSH and CDR2 is LQKENI. This CDR3 is built from 14 residues. The CDR3 sequence is CASSLGLNSYEQYF. For the CDR3, the DNA is TGTGCCAGCTCTTTAGGGCTCAACTCCTACGAGCAGTACTTC.

The chain combines TRBV28 with TRBJ2-7; possibly TRBD1 for D (6 bases). CDR1 and CDR2 (germline): MDHEN, SYDVKM. CDR3 length equals 15 residues. V was pared by 4 bases and J by 2 bases, with 15 bases between. The CDR3 region has the DNA TGTGCCAGCAGTTCCGGGCAGGGGATTGCCTACGAGCAGTACTTC. Amino acids: CASSSGQGIAYEQYF.

This clone came up once. This chain joins TRBV19 and TRBJ2-1, with TRBD2 matching over 7 bases. Losses at the gene ends were 0 bases for V and 7 bases for J; bases not matched to a gene: 9. The CDR3 contains 16 residues. Germline values: CDR1 LNHDA, CDR2 SQIVND (reference sequence). The CDR3 DNA reads TGTGCCAGTAGTATAGATTGGGCGGGAGAGGGGAATGAGCAGTTCTTC. Protein product: CASSIDWAGEGNEQFF.

This clone has just a few counts. The CDR3 reads CASGARNREDTQYF. CDR3 nucleotide sequence: TGTGCCAGCGGGGCTCGTAATAGGGAAGATACGCAGTATTTT. The chain combines TRBV6-5 with TRBJ2-3; possibly TRBD1 for D (5 bases). V was shortened by 8 bases and J by 5 bases, with 17 bases between the two germline ends. The CDR3 has 14 residues. Germline V CDR1 and CDR2: MNHEY, SVGAGI.

The rearrangement joins TRBV11-2 to TRBJ2-3; 10 bases line up with TRBD2. This CDR3 spans 16 amino acids. V lost 5 bases and J lost 7; bases outside the gene matches: 12. The germline V gene encodes CDR1 SGHAT and CDR2 FQNNGV. This CDR3 is CASSAWTSGLLNTQYF. CDR3 DNA sequence: TGTGCCAGCAGCGCTTGGACTAGCGGACTCCTTAATACGCAGTATTTT.

The chain has TRBV10-3 and TRBJ2-1; D unresolved. V lost 10 bases, J lost 7 bases, and 17 bases lay in between. Germline V gene data show CDR1 as ENHRY and CDR2 as SYGVKD. The CDR3 length is 13 residues. CDR3 DNA: TGTGCCACCCTCAGCCTCCCGGCGAATGAGCAGTTCTTC. Translation: CATLSLPANEQFF.

This chain connects TRBV28 to TRBJ1-2, with D possibly TRBD1 on 5 matching bases. Deletions cut 7 bases from V and 6 bases from J, with 18 bases between. Germline CDR1 reads MDHEN; CDR2 reads SYDVKM. The CDR3 has 14 amino acids. This CDR3 reads CASMSGSAQHGYTF. The CDR3 region has the DNA TGTGCCAGCATGTCAGGGTCCGCTCAACATGGCTACACCTTC.

The J gene is TRBJ1-3, the V gene TRBV25-1; TRBD1 is a possible D gene (5 bases). Germline V gives CDR1 MGHDK, CDR2 SYGVNS. The CDR3 covers 17 residues. Between the trimmed V and J ends, which lost 1 base and 2 bases, there was a span of 15 bases. This chain's CDR3 is CASSESPGRETGNTIYF. The CDR3 bases are TGTGCCAGCAGTGAATCTCCAGGGCGGGAGACTGGAAACACCATATATTTT.

The rearrangement joins TRBV4-2 to TRBJ2-3, with 8 bases matching TRBD2. The CDR3 length is 16 residues. Trimming removed 1 base from V and 3 bases from J; junction bases left unmatched: 6. Germline lookup yields CDR1 LGHNA and CDR2 YNFKEQ. The CDR3 protein is CASSQVGLVRTDTQYF. CDR3 in DNA: TGTGCCAGCAGCCAAGTGGGACTAGTAAGAACAGATACGCAGTATTTT.

This clone was seen a handful of times. The V and J genes are TRBV27 and TRBJ2-5; 10 nucleotides match TRBD2. Trimming removed 6 bases from V and 4 bases from J; junction bases left unmatched: 5. The length of the CDR3 is 14 residues. Germline V gene lookup returns CDR1 MNHEY and CDR2 SMNVEV (reference sequence). CDR3 nucleotide sequence: TGTGCCAGCAGAAGCGGGAGGGCCGCAGAGACCCAGTACTTC. Its translation: CASRSGRAAETQYF.

V usage is TRBV6-5 and J usage is TRBJ2-5, with D uncertain. V shed 0 bases and J shed 1 base, with 6 bases lying between them. Germline CDR1 reads MNHEY; CDR2 reads SVGAGI. The CDR3 is made up of 14 amino acids. DNA for the CDR3: TGTGCCAGCAGTTACTCGCCTTTCCAAGAGACCCAGTACTTC. This gives the protein CASSYSPFQETQYF.

The V call is TRBV28, the J call TRBJ1-5, with no clear D. The CDR3 is 16 residues long. V was shortened by 5 bases and J by 3 bases, with 17 bases between the two germline ends. Germline CDR1 is MDHEN and CDR2 is SYDVKM. The CDR3 region is CASSTLLTQSNQPQHF. The CDR3 DNA sequence: TGTGCCAGCAGTACCTTATTGACTCAGTCCAATCAGCCCCAGCATTTT.

In its sample, this clone was seen once. V is TRBV7-6 and J is TRBJ2-1; TRBD2 is a possible D gene (6 bases). This CDR3 has 15 amino acids. Trimming took 10 bases from V and 3 from J, leaving 19 bases between them. Germline CDR1 is SGHVS and CDR2 is FNYEAQ. The CDR3 DNA is TGTGCCACCGCAACAGAGGGAGGACGCTACAATGAGCAGTTCTTC. Its protein product is CATATEGGRYNEQFF. The whole variable domain, remainder taken from reference TRBV7-6 and TRBJ2-1, is GAGVSQSPRYKVTKRGQDVALRCDPISGHVSLYWYRQALGQGPEFLTYFNYEAQQDKSGLPNDRFSAERPEGSISTLTIQRTEQRDSAMYRCATATEGGRYNEQFFGPGTRLTVL.

The V call is TRBV7-9, the J call TRBJ1-5; 9 nucleotides align to TRBD1. V lost 5 bases to trimming and J lost 10 bases; unmatched junction nucleotides: 12. Germline loops: CDR1 SEHNR, CDR2 FQNEAQ (reference sequence). The CDR3 contains 15 residues. CDR3 region: CASSPETGGVIPQHF. CDR3 nucleotides: TGTGCCAGCAGCCCCGAGACAGGGGGAGTAATCCCCCAGCATTTT.

This clone was counted once. The chain has TRBV7-8 and TRBJ1-1; D is perhaps TRBD1 (6 bases). The CDR3 is 15 residues long. CDR1 and CDR2 from the germline V gene are SGHVS and FQNEAQ. With 5 bases removed from V and 7 bases from J, the gap between germline ends came to 20 bases. Written as DNA, the CDR3 is TGTGCCAGCAGCCCCACCCTAGACAGGTGGGGTGAAGCTTTCTTT. It yields the protein CASSPTLDRWGEAFF.

The rearrangement links TRBV29-1 to TRBJ1-1; D not certain. V shed 3 bases and J shed 1 base, with 12 bases lying between them. This CDR3 contains 14 residues. The germline V gene encodes CDR1 SQVTM and CDR2 ANQGSEA. The CDR3 DNA reads TGCAGCGTTGACAGCCGCCTAAGGAACACTGAAGCTTTCTTT. It yields the protein CSVDSRLRNTEAFF.

This chain links TRBV19 with TRBJ2-1, with 8 bases identical to TRBD1. The germline V gene has CDR1 LNHDA and CDR2 SQIVND (reference sequence). J was trimmed by 5 bases and V by 1 base; bases with no gene match: 10. The CDR3 runs to 17 residues. The CDR3 here is CASSIVWAGGLDNEQFF. As DNA, the CDR3 is TGTGCCAGTAGTATAGTTTGGGCAGGGGGCCTGGACAATGAGCAGTTCTTC.

This clone has a single count. This sequence joins TRBV28 and TRBJ2-1; possible D gene TRBD2, 6 bases. The CDR3 is made up of 15 amino acids. V was cut by 2 bases and J by 4 bases, with 12 bases left in between. Germline CDR1 and CDR2: MDHEN and SYDVKM. The CDR3 region is CASSLIADNYNEQFF. The DNA of the CDR3 is TGTGCCAGCAGTTTAATAGCGGATAATTACAATGAGCAGTTCTTC.

V gene TRBV7-3 combines with J gene TRBJ2-3; 11 bases fit TRBD2. The germline gives CDR1 SGHTA, CDR2 FQGTGA. CDR3 size: 14 residues. The ends lost 5 bases at V and 5 bases at J; junction bases unmatched: 3. The CDR3 is CASSAGLAGDTQYF. CDR3 DNA sequence: TGTGCCAGCAGCGCCGGACTAGCGGGAGATACGCAGTATTTT.